Listed below are T cell receptor beta chains from one sample, sequenced in a study of human T cells and chemical hapten exposure. TCRdb passed the RACE reads through MiXCR, listing each CDR3 protein once. The sample lists tens of thousands of distinct CDR3 sequences; 10% were seen once. Material: whole blood, obtained in connection with sensitization to the hapten diphenylcyclopropenone (DPC). The receptors here all came from a man aged 35-49 years with alopecia areata. Some clones in this sample may be carry-over from other donors' samples. The CDR3 runs from the conserved cysteine through the conserved F or W. D genes are given only for firm matches. Clone size is stated in some rows and not others, as once, few, many or a class when expanded.

cdr3_aa: CASSLARTGGEKLFF
cdr3_nt: TGTGCCAGCAGCTTAGCGCGTACAGGGGGTGAAAAACTGTTTTTT
v_call: TRBV7-9
d_call: TRBD1
clone_size: many
j_call: TRBJ1-4

cdr3_aa: CSARTDTQYF
cdr3_nt: TGCAGTGCTAGAACAGATACGCAGTATTTT
v_call: TRBV20-1
d_call: NA
clone_size: many
j_call: TRBJ2-3

cdr3_aa: CASSIGVFENIQYF
cdr3_nt: TGTGCCAGCAGTATAGGAGTTTTCGAAAACATTCAGTACTTC
v_call: TRBV6-2/TRBV6-3
d_call: NA
clone_size: few
j_call: TRBJ2-4

cdr3_aa: CASSELGGGDTQYF
cdr3_nt: TGTGCCAGCAGTGAACTAGGGGGCGGAGATACGCAGTATTTT
v_call: TRBV6-1
d_call: TRBD1
clone_size: few
j_call: TRBJ2-3

cdr3_aa: CASRRTSSTSTDTQYF
cdr3_nt: TGCGCCAGCAGGCGGACTAGCAGCACTAGCACAGATACGCAGTATTTT
v_call: TRBV5-1
d_call: TRBD2
clone_size: few
j_call: TRBJ2-3

cdr3_aa: CSVAGMLANYGYTF
cdr3_nt: TGCAGCGTTGCCGGTATGTTAGCTAACTATGGCTACACCTTC
v_call: TRBV29-1
d_call: NA
clone_size: few
j_call: TRBJ1-2

cdr3_aa: CASSFEADRGTYGYTF
cdr3_nt: TGTGCCAGCAGTTTCGAGGCGGACAGGGGGACCTATGGCTACACCTTC
v_call: TRBV27
d_call: TRBD1
clone_size: NA
j_call: TRBJ1-2

cdr3_aa: CASSFTSTTDTQYF
cdr3_nt: TGTGCCAGCAGTTTTACTAGCACCACAGATACGCAGTATTTT
v_call: TRBV12-3/TRBV12-4
d_call: NA
clone_size: many
j_call: TRBJ2-3

cdr3_aa: CASSLVEGADIQYF
cdr3_nt: TGTGCCAGCAGCTTGGTGGAGGGGGCGGACATTCAGTACTTC
v_call: TRBV7-9
d_call: NA
clone_size: NA
j_call: TRBJ2-4

cdr3_aa: CASSQPGPPDDTQYF
cdr3_nt: TGTGCCAGCAGCCAACCGGGTCCCCCGGATGATACGCAGTATTTT
v_call: TRBV3-1
d_call: NA
clone_size: few
j_call: TRBJ2-3

cdr3_aa: CASSYLNRISGTGVEQYF
cdr3_nt: TGTGCCAGCAGTTACTTAAATAGAATATCCGGGACAGGGGTCGAGCAGTACTTC
v_call: TRBV6-6
d_call: TRBD1
clone_size: few
j_call: TRBJ2-7

cdr3_aa: CASSPGQGAGNIQYF
cdr3_nt: TGTGCCAGCAGCCCCGGACAGGGGGCAGGAAACATTCAGTACTTC
v_call: TRBV7-9
d_call: TRBD1
clone_size: few
j_call: TRBJ2-4

cdr3_aa: CASSRVTEAFF
cdr3_nt: TGTGCCAGTAGTCGGGTCACTGAAGCTTTCTTT
v_call: TRBV19
d_call: NA
clone_size: NA
j_call: TRBJ1-1

cdr3_aa: CASSSARATEAFF
cdr3_nt: TGTGCCAGCAGTTCCGCCAGGGCCACTGAAGCTTTCTTT
v_call: TRBV6-2/TRBV6-3
d_call: NA
clone_size: many
j_call: TRBJ1-1

cdr3_aa: CASSPFYGVTGELFF
cdr3_nt: TGTGCCAGCAGCCCTTTTTATGGGGTCACCGGGGAGCTGTTTTTT
v_call: TRBV14
d_call: NA
clone_size: many
j_call: TRBJ2-2

cdr3_aa: CAHGVGGRQFF
cdr3_nt: TGTGCCCACGGAGTGGGAGGGCGGCAGTTCTTC
v_call: TRBV6-2/TRBV6-3
d_call: TRBD2
clone_size: few
j_call: TRBJ2-1

cdr3_aa: CASTSLEANVLTF
cdr3_nt: TGTGCCAGCACCTCCCTAGAGGCCAACGTCCTGACTTTC
v_call: TRBV6-1
d_call: NA
clone_size: few
j_call: TRBJ2-6

cdr3_aa: CASSLSGQAYEQYF
cdr3_nt: TGTGCCAGCAGCTTGAGTGGACAGGCCTACGAGCAGTACTTC
v_call: TRBV7-2
d_call: TRBD1
clone_size: many
j_call: TRBJ2-7

cdr3_aa: CATSRGMTSGTDTQYF
cdr3_nt: TGTGCCACCAGCAGAGGTATGACTAGCGGCACAGATACGCAGTATTTT
v_call: TRBV15
d_call: TRBD2
clone_size: few
j_call: TRBJ2-3

cdr3_aa: CASSPLAGEGGELFF
cdr3_nt: TGTGCCAGCAGCCCGCTAGCGGGAGAGGGCGGGGAGCTGTTTTTT
v_call: TRBV11-2
d_call: TRBD2
clone_size: NA
j_call: TRBJ2-2

cdr3_aa: CASSRQGARYGYTF
cdr3_nt: TGTGCCAGCAGTCGACAGGGGGCCCGGTATGGCTACACCTTC
v_call: TRBV12-3/TRBV12-4
d_call: TRBD1
clone_size: few
j_call: TRBJ1-2

cdr3_aa: CASSQGMDYSYNEQFF
cdr3_nt: TGTGCCAGCAGCCAAGGGATGGACTACTCCTACAATGAGCAGTTCTTC
v_call: TRBV3-1
d_call: NA
clone_size: NA
j_call: TRBJ2-1

cdr3_aa: CAISEEGRAMNTEAFF
cdr3_nt: TGTGCCATCAGTGAGGAGGGAAGGGCAATGAACACTGAAGCTTTCTTT
v_call: TRBV10-3
d_call: NA
clone_size: many
j_call: TRBJ1-1

cdr3_aa: CSALTSGQETQYF
cdr3_nt: TGCAGTGCTCTGACTAGCGGCCAAGAGACCCAGTACTTC
v_call: TRBV20-1
d_call: TRBD2
clone_size: NA
j_call: TRBJ2-5

cdr3_aa: CASTAANRASLNQPQHF
cdr3_nt: TGTGCCAGCACAGCAGCCAACCGGGCTTCACTAAATCAGCCCCAGCATTTT
v_call: TRBV6-2/TRBV6-3
d_call: NA
clone_size: NA
j_call: TRBJ1-5

cdr3_aa: CASSERETLSETQYF
cdr3_nt: TGTGCCAGCAGTGAGCGGGAGACGCTTTCGGAGACCCAGTACTTC
v_call: TRBV2
d_call: TRBD2
clone_size: NA
j_call: TRBJ2-5

cdr3_aa: CASSFPDIQYF
cdr3_nt: TGTGCCAGCAGTTTTCCGGACATTCAGTACTTC
v_call: TRBV6-6
d_call: NA
clone_size: few
j_call: TRBJ2-4

cdr3_aa: CASSSPSMRTDTQYF
cdr3_nt: TGTGCCAGCAGCTCGCCCTCAATGCGCACAGATACGCAGTATTTT
v_call: TRBV5-6
d_call: NA
clone_size: many
j_call: TRBJ2-3

cdr3_aa: CASSQGTAVHQPQHF
cdr3_nt: TGTGCCAGCAGCCAGGGGACAGCGGTTCATCAGCCCCAGCATTTT
v_call: TRBV5-6
d_call: TRBD1
clone_size: many
j_call: TRBJ1-5

cdr3_aa: CASSPQNEKLFF
cdr3_nt: TGTGCCAGCAGCCCGCAGAATGAAAAACTGTTTTTT
v_call: TRBV7-6
d_call: NA
clone_size: few
j_call: TRBJ1-4

cdr3_aa: CASSPRLAGGPKPHEQYF
cdr3_nt: TGTGCCAGCAGCCCCCGACTAGCGGGAGGGCCAAAGCCCCACGAGCAGTACTTC
v_call: TRBV3-1
d_call: TRBD2
clone_size: NA
j_call: TRBJ2-7

cdr3_aa: CASSLVAGGQFGNTIYF
cdr3_nt: TGTGCCAGCAGCTTGGTAGCTGGGGGACAGTTCGGAAACACCATATATTTT
v_call: TRBV5-6
d_call: TRBD1
clone_size: few
j_call: TRBJ1-3

cdr3_aa: CASTTLTGGTDTQYF
cdr3_nt: TGTGCCAGCACCACCTTAACAGGGGGCACAGATACGCAGTATTTT
v_call: TRBV5-4
d_call: TRBD1
clone_size: few
j_call: TRBJ2-3

cdr3_aa: CASSPAGVTEAFF
cdr3_nt: TGCGCCAGCAGCCCCGCCGGGGTCACTGAAGCTTTCTTT
v_call: TRBV5-1
d_call: NA
clone_size: NA
j_call: TRBJ1-1

cdr3_aa: CASSFPGAGGNEQFF
cdr3_nt: TGTGCCAGCAGTTTTCCAGGGGCTGGCGGCAATGAGCAGTTCTTC
v_call: TRBV12-3/TRBV12-4
d_call: NA
clone_size: many
j_call: TRBJ2-1

cdr3_aa: CASSPTTGGRGYTF
cdr3_nt: TGTGCCAGCAGCCCCACGACAGGGGGACGGGGCTACACCTTC
v_call: TRBV14
d_call: TRBD1
clone_size: few
j_call: TRBJ1-2

cdr3_aa: CSVMTGGYEQYF
cdr3_nt: TGCAGCGTGATGACAGGTGGCTACGAGCAGTACTTC
v_call: TRBV29-1
d_call: NA
clone_size: many
j_call: TRBJ2-7

cdr3_aa: CSVERGGGYDEQFF
cdr3_nt: TGCAGCGTTGAGAGGGGTGGGGGTTACGATGAGCAGTTCTTC
v_call: TRBV29-1
d_call: NA
clone_size: few
j_call: TRBJ2-1

cdr3_aa: CASSRPGQGLWNEQFF
cdr3_nt: TGTGCCAGCAGTCGGCCTGGACAGGGACTTTGGAATGAGCAGTTCTTC
v_call: TRBV6-1
d_call: TRBD1
clone_size: NA
j_call: TRBJ2-1

cdr3_aa: CASSLGTGGETQYF
cdr3_nt: TGTGCCAGCAGCTTAGGGACAGGGGGAGAGACCCAGTACTTC
v_call: TRBV7-6
d_call: TRBD1
clone_size: many
j_call: TRBJ2-5